Sequencing of this TCR beta chain was carried out in a study of vaccination and CD4 T cells after COVID-19. Study-wide context: Cells were stimulated with overlapping spike peptide pools from SARS-CoV-2, HCoV-NL63, HCoV-OC43 and HCoV-229E.

The V gene's germline CDR1 is MDHEN and CDR2 SYDVKM. There are 14 residues in the CDR3. Germline trimming cut 6 bases from V and 2 bases from J; bases unmatched to any gene: 6. Cultured CD4+ T-cell DNA underwent Oncomine TCR Beta short-read sequencing. CD4+ T cells were cultured, and genomic DNA was extracted from them. TCRdb used MiXCR to reprocess the PCR reads, holding one entry per CDR3 protein. The data contain roughly 14,000 distinct CDR3 sequences, around 50% of them singletons. Treatment noted: approximately nine-day PBMC culture with coronavirus spike peptide pools or control peptides (ViraFEST assay). This clonotype has just a few counts. The target antigen is unknown.

The specimen sequenced was CD4+ T cells from blood, cultured in vitro. The genes are TRBV28 and TRBJ2-5, with 7 positions matching TRBD1. The receptor was derived from a human donor who had recovered from COVID-19. CDR3: CASSKGGWQETQYF. CDR3 sequence (DNA): TGTGCCAGCAGCAAAGGGGGCTGGCAAGAGACCCAGTACTTC. The full variable domain, its missing parts supplied by reference TRBV28 and TRBJ2-5, is DVKVTQSSRYLVKRTGEKVFLECVQDMDHENMFWYRQDPGLGLRLIYFSYDVKMKEKGDIPEGYSVSREKKERFSLILESASTNQTSMYLCASSKGGWQETQYFGPGTRLLVL.